Shown below are 5 T cell receptor beta chains from a single sample sequenced in a study of cytomegalovirus exposure and HLA in healthy donors. The PCR contained 60 Vbeta and 13 Jbeta primers. Profiled with immunoSEQ multiplex PCR; TCRdb holds only in-frame clones, not every one. The data show about 190,000 clones, roughly four fifths seen once. Source material: PBMCs. These receptors all come from a woman aged 25-40 years in good health and CMV-seropositive.

The rearrangement links TRBV5-4 to TRBJ1-4; no clear D gene. There are 12 residues in the CDR3. The V gene's germline CDR1 is SGHNT and CDR2 YYREEE (reference sequence). V lost 1 base to trimming and J lost 8 bases, with 6 bases between them. CDR3 amino acids: CASSLFGEKLFF. In DNA form, the CDR3 reads TGTGCCAGCAGCTTGTTCGGGGAAAAACTGTTTTTT.

This chain connects TRBV6-1 to TRBJ1-1, with 7 bases lining up with TRBD1. Germline values: CDR1 MNHNS, CDR2 SASEGT. J gave up 0 bases and V 7 bases, and 8 bases lay outside the gene matches. This CDR3 comprises 15 residues. CDR3 loop: CASTLTGRMNTEAFF. The CDR3 DNA sequence: TGTGCCAGCACCCTGACAGGGCGCATGAACACTGAAGCTTTCTTT.

This clone came up once. The rearrangement links TRBV27 to TRBJ2-7, with D possibly TRBD1 on 6 matching bases. V was cut by 4 bases and J by 4 bases, with 14 bases left in between. Germline V lookup: CDR1 MNHEY, CDR2 SMNVEV (reference sequence). The CDR3 runs to 14 residues. The chain's CDR3 is CASSWAGDLYEQYF. CDR3 DNA: TGTGCCAGCAGTTGGGCAGGGGATTTATACGAGCAGTACTTC.

This clone has more than one count but fewer than ten. J is TRBJ1-4 and V is TRBV2; D is ambiguous. Per the germline V gene, CDR1 is SNHLY and CDR2 is FYNNEI. The CDR3 spans 11 residues. Trimming stripped 3 bases from V and 8 bases from J, with 4 bases between. Written as DNA, the CDR3 is TGTGCCAGCAGTGACGTGGAAAAACTGTTTTTT. As protein: CASSDVEKLFF.

The genes are TRBV18 and TRBJ2-7; the D gene is possibly TRBD1 (6 bases). V dropped 3 bases and J dropped 0 bases, with 18 bases sitting between them. The CDR3 sequence is 17 residues long. In germline, CDR1 is KGHSH, CDR2 LQKENI. As DNA, the CDR3 is TGTGCCAGCTCACCCTTATCAGGGGACGCAGGCTCCTACGAGCAGTACTTC. Translated, it gives CASSPLSGDAGSYEQYF.